Presented here are 24 T cell receptor beta chains from one specimen sequenced in a study of blood T cell repertoires in COVID-19 (dated by TCRdb to the early 2020s). The library relied on the immunoSEQ multiplex PCR assay. TCRdb's version of the immuneACCESS table is confined to in-frame rearrangements and falls short of the full clone set. An unresolved V gene accounts for under half of the shortfall where checked; the remainder is of unknown origin. Counted in this sample were 64,000 or so clones; 65% to 90% of them appeared once. The ten largest clones take up more than 0.95% of the sample. Material for sequencing was peripheral blood. These receptors all come from a man aged 35 to 55 with acute or convalescent COVID-19.

This clone has just one count. The V gene is TRBV2, the J gene TRBJ1-2; TRBD1 might be the D (5 bases). This CDR3 is built from 13 residues. Germline values: CDR1 SNHLY, CDR2 FYNNEI. Trimming took 6 bases from V and 8 from J, leaving 16 bases between them. Here the CDR3 reads CASRAARGVGYTF. DNA for the CDR3: TGTGCCAGCAGGGCCGCAAGGGGTGTCGGCTACACCTTC.

The V and J genes are TRBV4-1 and TRBJ1-6, with 7 bases identical to TRBD1. CDR1 is MGHRA and CDR2 is YSYEKL in the germline V gene. Trimming cost V 3 bases and J 10 bases; bases outside gene matches: 9. This CDR3 is built from 15 residues. The CDR3 nucleotides are TGCGCCAGCAGCCAGGACAGGAGTGGAAAATCACCCCTCCACTTT. The encoded protein is CASSQDRSGKSPLHF.

The chain is built from TRBV3-1 (or the pseudogene TRBV3-2) and TRBJ1-1; D not resolved. CDR3 length: 14 residues. The ends were cut back, 5 bases at V and 1 base at J, with 11 bases in the middle. CDR1 and CDR2 from the germline V gene are LGHDT and YNNKEL (reference sequence). CDR3 protein: CASSAAQENTEAFF. In nucleotides, the CDR3 is TGTGCCAGCAGCGCCGCCCAGGAGAACACTGAAGCTTTCTTT.

The chain joins TRBV18 to TRBJ2-1; possible D gene TRBD2, 5 bases. V shed 3 bases and J shed 7 bases, with 22 bases lying between them. Germline values: CDR1 KGHSH, CDR2 LQKENI. The CDR3 has 17 residues. The CDR3 bases are TGTGCCAGCTCACCTCTCTTCTACGAGAGGGCTGGGAATGAGCAGTTCTTC. Translation gives CASSPLFYERAGNEQFF.

The rearrangement links TRBV7-9 to TRBJ2-5; 7 positions agree with TRBD2. V shed 5 bases and J 3 bases; nucleotides not matched to a gene: 6. The CDR3 sequence is 14 residues long. The germline V gene has CDR1 SEHNR and CDR2 FQNEAQ (reference sequence). The CDR3 DNA sequence: TGTGCCAGCAGCCCCCGTCGGGGGGAAGAGACCCAGTACTTC. Encoded protein: CASSPRRGEETQYF.

This chain connects TRBV16 to TRBJ1-1, with D hard to call. The germline V gene has CDR1 KGHSY and CDR2 FQNENV. The CDR3 has 16 amino acids. Trimming pared 0 bases from V and 5 bases from J, leaving 16 bases between. For the CDR3, the DNA is TGTGCCAGCAGCCAATCAATTGAGGTTATTGAGACTGAAGCTTTCTTT. It specifies CASSQSIEVIETEAFF. The whole variable domain, remainder taken from reference TRBV16 and TRBJ1-1, is GEEVAQTPKHLVRGEGQKAKLYCAPIKGHSYVFWYQQVLKNEFKFLISFQNENVFDETGMPKERFSAKCLPNSPCSLEIQATKLEDSAVYFCASSQSIEVIETEAFFGQGTRLTVV.

The chain joins TRBV4-1 to TRBJ1-3; D gene unclear. CDR3 size: 16 residues. Germline assignment: CDR1 MGHRA and CDR2 YSYEKL. V was shortened by 4 bases and J by 2 bases, with 15 bases between the two germline ends. Here the CDR3 reads CASSLPEARTGNTIYF. The CDR3 region has the DNA TGCGCCAGCAGCCTACCTGAGGCGCGAACTGGAAACACCATATATTTT.

This sequence joins TRBV19 and TRBJ2-1, with 8 positions matching TRBD2. The CDR3 has 16 residues. Trimming at V came to 5 bases and at J to 0 bases, leaving 6 bases not matched to a gene. CDR1 is LNHDA, CDR2 SQIVND, per germline (reference sequence). The CDR3 loop is CASSSGGGFSYNEQFF. CDR3 sequence (DNA): TGTGCCAGTAGTTCCGGCGGGGGGTTCTCCTACAATGAGCAGTTCTTC.

This chain links TRBV19 with TRBJ1-1; D remains unclear. This CDR3 spans 13 amino acids. Germline-derived CDR1 and CDR2 are LNHDA and SQIVND (reference sequence). Trimming removed 8 bases at V and 8 bases at J, with 18 bases between. The CDR3 coding sequence is TGTGCCAGTTCCTCCCGCCGTGTGAGGGAAGCTTTCTTT. Translation gives CASSSRRVREAFF.

The J gene is TRBJ1-5, the V gene TRBV7-8; D is unclear. CDR3 length: 13 residues. V dropped 5 bases and J dropped 4 bases, with 9 bases sitting between them. Germline V gene data show CDR1 as SGHVS and CDR2 as FQNEAQ. CDR3 sequence: CASSRQANQPQHF. CDR3 in DNA: TGTGCCAGCAGCCGACAAGCGAATCAGCCCCAGCATTTT.

The chain combines TRBV12-3 or TRBV12-4 with TRBJ1-1, with 7 bases identical to TRBD1. The ends lost 5 bases at V and 6 bases at J; junction bases unmatched: 6. The CDR3 covers 13 residues. DNA of the CDR3: TGTGCCAGCAGTCTTGGACAGGTATCTGAAGCTTTCTTT. It yields the protein CASSLGQVSEAFF.

This clone has just a few counts. This chain connects TRBV7-9 to TRBJ1-2, with D tentatively TRBD1 (5 bases). The V gene lost 5 bases and the J gene lost 7 bases, with 20 bases spanning the gap. CDR3 length: 15 amino acids. Germline loops: CDR1 SEHNR, CDR2 FQNEAQ (reference sequence). CDR3 amino acids: CASSPAGQGGFGYTF. The DNA of the CDR3 is TGTGCCAGCAGCCCCGCGGGGCAGGGAGGGTTTGGCTACACCTTC. Drawing the rest from reference TRBV7-9 and TRBJ1-2, the complete variable domain is DTGVSQNPRHKITKRGQNVTFRCDPISEHNRLYWYRQTLGQGPEFLTYFQNEAQLEKSRLLSDRFSAERPKGSFSTLEIQRTEQGDSAMYLCASSPAGQGGFGYTFGSGTRLTVV.

This clone was recorded once. This rearrangement joins TRBV7-2 to TRBJ1-1, with 8 bases matching TRBD1. The J segment lost 5 bases and the V segment lost 4 bases, leaving 3 bases of the junction unmatched. From germline, CDR1 is SGHTA and CDR2 FQGNSA. The CDR3 runs 13 residues. CDR3 protein: CASSSRTGTEAFF. For the CDR3, the DNA is TGTGCCAGCAGCTCTCGGACAGGGACTGAAGCTTTCTTT. Complete variable domain (other parts from reference TRBV7-2 and TRBJ1-1): GAGVSQSPSNKVTEKGKDVELRCDPISGHTALYWYRQSLGQGLEFLIYFQGNSAPDKSGLPSDRFSAERTGGSVSTLTIQRTQQEDSAVYLCASSSRTGTEAFFGQGTRLTVV.

This chain connects TRBV5-5 to TRBJ1-6, with 8 bases fitting TRBD1. Trimming at V came to 2 bases and at J to 10 bases, leaving 8 bases not matched to a gene. This CDR3 comprises 15 residues. CDR1 and CDR2 from the germline V gene are SGHKS and YYEKEE (reference sequence). The CDR3 spells CASSFLQGAESPLHF. The CDR3 DNA follows: TGTGCCAGCAGCTTCCTTCAGGGGGCGGAATCACCCCTCCACTTT. Full variable domain (remainder filled in from reference TRBV5-5 and TRBJ1-6): DAGVTQSPTHLIKTRGQQVTLRCSPISGHKSVSWYQQVLGQGPQFIFQYYEKEERGRGNFPDRFSARQFPNYSSELNVNALLLGDSALYLCASSFLQGAESPLHFGNGTRLTVT.

This clone was counted a few times. The chain employs TRBV10-2 and TRBJ2-3; TRBD2 agrees at 9 bases. Germline V gene sequence: CDR1 WSHSY, CDR2 SAAADI. V shed 6 bases and J 7 bases; nucleotides not matched to a gene: 11. The CDR3 is 15 residues long. The CDR3 DNA reads TGCGCCAGCAGGGGAGCGGGGGGCTCCTCAAATACGCAGTATTTT. This encodes CASRGAGGSSNTQYF.

The gene calls are TRBV19 and TRBJ1-1, with D unresolved. Germline CDR1 LNHDA, CDR2 SQIVND (reference sequence). The V and J ends lost 5 bases and 5 bases respectively, with 12 bases between them. There are 13 residues in the CDR3. The CDR3 is CASSLRGLTEAFF. CDR3 in DNA: TGTGCCAGTAGTCTACGCGGACTAACTGAAGCTTTCTTT. The full variable domain, with the rest looked up from reference TRBV19 and TRBJ1-1, is DGGITQSPKYLFRKEGQNVTLSCEQNLNHDAMYWYRQDPGQGLRLIYYSQIVNDFQKGDIAEGYSVSREKKESFPLTVTSAQKNPTAFYLCASSLRGLTEAFFGQGTRLTVV.

The V call is TRBV6-6, the J call TRBJ1-2; TRBD1 might be the D (5 bases). The CDR3 covers 14 residues. Trimming shortened V by 6 bases and J by 3 bases, and 14 bases separated the two germline ends. Germline lookup yields CDR1 MNHNY and CDR2 SVGAGI (reference sequence). The CDR3 loop is CASSTQDNYYGYTF. CDR3 DNA: TGTGCCAGCAGCACCCAGGACAATTACTATGGCTACACCTTC.

V usage is TRBV2 and J usage is TRBJ1-1, with D tentatively TRBD1 (5 bases). The CDR3 is 14 residues long. Trimming pared 7 bases from V and 1 base from J, leaving 13 bases between. In germline, CDR1 is SNHLY, CDR2 FYNNEI. The CDR3 sequence is CASKQGFQNTEAFF. The CDR3 coding sequence is TGTGCCAGCAAGCAGGGATTTCAGAACACTGAAGCTTTCTTT.

The V call is TRBV4-1, the J call TRBJ1-1; TRBD1 might be the D (6 bases). Germline V gives CDR1 MGHRA, CDR2 YSYEKL. Trimming stripped 4 bases from V and 2 bases from J, with 17 bases between. This CDR3 contains 16 residues. The CDR3: CASSPTGQIRNTEAFF. The CDR3 nucleotides read TGCGCCAGCAGCCCGACTGGACAGATTCGAAACACTGAAGCTTTCTTT.

This clone occurred once. The gene calls are TRBV18 and TRBJ2-5; tentative D call: TRBD2 (5 bases). Looked up from germline, CDR1 is KGHSH and CDR2 is LQKENI. This CDR3 has 16 amino acids. The V and J ends lost 6 bases and 1 base respectively, with 18 bases between them. This CDR3 reads CASSPAGIRVQETQYF. CDR3 bases: TGTGCCAGCTCGCCGGCGGGTATAAGAGTCCAAGAGACCCAGTACTTC.

This chain connects TRBV19 to TRBJ1-2; D is undetermined. In germline, CDR1 is LNHDA, CDR2 SQIVND (reference sequence). The ends were cut back, 5 bases at V and 9 bases at J, with 13 bases in the middle. The CDR3 has 12 residues. The CDR3 DNA follows: TGTGCCAGTAGTCCCACGGGAGGACGCTACACCTTC. Its translation is CASSPTGGRYTF.

The CDR3 coding sequence is TGTGCCACCAGTGGCCAGGGAGGGTCCACAGATACGCAGTATTTT. It translates to CATSGQGGSTDTQYF. The chain is built from TRBV24-1 and TRBJ2-3, with TRBD2 identical over 7 bases. After removal of 5 bases from V and 2 bases from J, the junction contained 6 bases not matched to a gene. The CDR3 spans 15 residues. CDR1 is KGHDR, CDR2 SFDVKD, per germline.

V is TRBV7-9 and J is TRBJ1-2; a possible D gene is TRBD1 (6 bases). CDR3 length equals 15 residues. V was trimmed by 4 bases and J by 3 bases, leaving 15 bases between them. Germline CDR1 and CDR2: SEHNR and FQNEAQ (reference sequence). DNA for the CDR3: TGTGCCAGCAGCTCCGGACAGTCTCCCCACTATGGCTACACCTTC. It specifies CASSSGQSPHYGYTF.

This clone was observed a handful of times. The chain has TRBV19 and TRBJ1-1; D may be TRBD1 (5 bases). CDR3 length: 15 amino acids. Trimming stripped 5 bases from V and 1 base from J, with 14 bases between. CDR1 and CDR2 (germline): LNHDA, SQIVND (reference sequence). CDR3 sequence reads: CASSGGGVPNTEAFF. CDR3 coding DNA: TGTGCCAGTAGTGGGGGAGGGGTTCCGAACACTGAAGCTTTCTTT.